This T cell receptor (beta chain) originates from a study of blood T cell repertoires in COVID-19. Study details: Specimens from acute and convalescent COVID-19 originated in the United States, Italy and Spain. Sources were T cells, B-cell-depleted T cells, or PBMCs; the material itself was cDNA or gDNA.

V was clipped by 0 bases and J by 6 bases, with 14 bases between them. This CDR3 has 15 amino acids. Germline V CDR1 and CDR2: MNHEY, SMNVEV (reference sequence). Original processing methods: For nucleated cells, counts were estimated from reference gene primer amplification. The table came from immunoSEQ multiplex PCR; TCRdb's copy has only in-frame clones and leaves some out. Clone size and the V and J calls come from that table; the DNA yielded D and trimming. The sample includes 180,000 or so clones, 85% to 90% of them seen just once. This clone was picked up a small number of times. The sequencing sample was made of peripheral blood. The TCR comes from a woman in her 30s with active or convalescent COVID-19. The chain recombines TRBV27 with TRBJ1-2, with D perhaps matching TRBD1 (5 bases). The DNA for the CDR3 is TGTGCCAGCAGTTTATCGGTGGGCAGGGCGGATGGCTACACCTTC. It encodes CASSLSVGRADGYTF.